A single sample is the source of the 25 T cell receptor beta chains below, sequenced in a study of beta chain features in type 1 diabetes (dated by TCRdb to 2016 to 2018). Library preparation used the immunoSEQ multiplex PCR assay. The entire amount of isolated RNA was reverse transcribed using the High Capacity cDNA Reverse Transcription Kit, so the sequenced TCRB transcripts were expressed ones. Drawn from immuneACCESS, this table holds only the in-frame rearrangements with V and J called that TCRdb kept. Clones are partly lost; checked studies trace under half to an unresolved V gene and leave the rest unexplained. This sample holds fewer than 650,000 clones; around a sixth were observed only once. About 0.097% of the sample goes to the ten largest clones. Material: naive CD4+ T cells from blood. Sample cell subset or site, as interpreted from the label and publication: true naive CD4+ T cells. These TCRs come from a young man in good health.

This clone appeared a few times. This chain links TRBV9 with TRBJ1-4, with D unclear. Germline-derived CDR1 and CDR2 are SGDLS and YYNGEE. V was clipped by 0 bases and J by 5 bases, with 11 bases between them. The CDR3 totals 15 residues. CDR3: CASSVVAGLNEKLFF. The DNA for the CDR3 is TGTGCCAGCAGCGTAGTCGCGGGATTAAATGAAAAACTGTTTTTT.

The chain links TRBV6-4 to TRBJ2-6, with TRBD1 as a possible D gene (5 bases). The CDR3 length is 19 residues. The V end lost 8 bases, the J end lost 2 bases, and 25 bases lay between the germline ends. Germline V lookup: CDR1 MRHNA, CDR2 SNTAGT. Here the CDR3 reads CASSTMAEPLGAGANVLTF. CDR3 coding DNA: TGTGCCAGCTCCACAATGGCAGAGCCGCTAGGGGCTGGGGCCAACGTCCTGACTTTC.

This clone has just a few counts. CDR3 DNA sequence: TGTGCCAGCAGACCCGACAAATATGGCTACACCTTC. Translation gives CASRPDKYGYTF. The rearrangement uses TRBV2 and TRBJ1-2; unclear D gene. V lost 6 bases to trimming and J lost 5 bases, with 10 bases between them. This CDR3 spans 12 amino acids. Germline CDR1 reads SNHLY; CDR2 reads FYNNEI.

The chain recombines TRBV6-6 with TRBJ1-2; tentatively, D is TRBD1 (6 bases). Germline CDR1 MNHNY, CDR2 SVGAGI (reference sequence). The CDR3 runs to 15 residues. V lost 0 bases, J lost 7 bases, and 15 bases lay in between. Here the CDR3 DNA reads TGTGCCAGCAGTTACTCGGCCCGTACAGGGTCTGGCTACACCTTC. Amino acids: CASSYSARTGSGYTF.

In DNA form, the CDR3 reads TGTGCCAGCAGGCTACGGGAGTTTGGAGAGCAGTACTTC. It yields the protein CASRLREFGEQYF. The chain recombines TRBV2 with TRBJ2-7, with D possibly being TRBD2 (6 bases). Looked up from germline, CDR1 is SNHLY and CDR2 is FYNNEI. CDR3 length equals 13 residues. V gave up 6 bases and J gave up 7 bases, with 16 bases separating them.

The chain combines TRBV25-1 with TRBJ1-4, with TRBD1 matching 8 bases. With 6 bases clipped from V and 5 bases from J, the junction kept 8 bases outside the gene matches. Germline values: CDR1 MGHDK, CDR2 SYGVNS. The CDR3 consists of 15 residues. The CDR3 reads CASRGRQGPNEKLFF. The CDR3 coding sequence is TGTGCCAGCAGGGGCCGACAGGGGCCAAATGAAAAACTGTTTTTT.

The V and J genes are TRBV19 and TRBJ1-5; 10 bases map to TRBD1. This CDR3 is built from 13 residues. Germline trimming cut 9 bases from V and 4 bases from J; bases unmatched to any gene: 3. The germline CDR1 and CDR2 sequences are LNHDA and SQIVND (reference sequence). The CDR3 loop reads CASMDRGNQPQHF. The CDR3 nucleotides are TGTGCCAGCATGGACAGGGGGAATCAGCCCCAGCATTTT.

This clone was seen more than once but under ten times. V usage is TRBV7-2 and J usage is TRBJ2-3; D possibly corresponds to TRBD2 (5 bases). Germline lookup yields CDR1 SGHTA and CDR2 FQGNSA. Trimming took off 6 bases at V and 6 bases at J, with 13 bases between the two ends. The CDR3 spans 13 residues. The CDR3 sequence is CASSYLRRDTQYF. In DNA, the CDR3 is TGTGCCAGCAGTTACCTGAGGAGGGATACGCAGTATTTT.

This clone turned up a few times. The chain links TRBV12-5 to TRBJ1-2; D gene uncertain. V was pared by 5 bases and J by 2 bases, with 6 bases between. This CDR3 spans 12 amino acids. Germline V gene data show CDR1 as LGHNT and CDR2 as FRNRAP. The CDR3 nucleotides are TGTGCTAGTGGTATTATCAACTATGGCTACACCTTC. It yields the protein CASGIINYGYTF. Using reference TRBV12-5 and TRBJ1-2 for the parts outside the CDR3, the full variable domain is DARVTQTPRHKVTEMGQEVTMRCQPILGHNTVFWYRQTMMQGLELLAYFRNRAPLDDSGMPKDRFSAEMPDATLATLKIQPSEPRDSAVYFCASGIINYGYTFGSGTRLTVV.

This sequence joins TRBV9 and TRBJ2-1, with D maybe TRBD1 (6 bases). The CDR3 has 15 amino acids. Trimming left V 1 base short and J 6 bases short, with 14 bases between. From germline, CDR1 is SGDLS and CDR2 YYNGEE. CDR3 sequence (DNA): TGTGCCAGCAGCGTAAGTAGGACAGAGAGCAATGAGCAGTTCTTC. Protein product: CASSVSRTESNEQFF.

This clone was counted between two and nine times. This rearrangement joins TRBV15 to TRBJ2-5; 11 bases align to TRBD1. Germline CDR1 LNHNV, CDR2 YYDKDF (reference sequence). The CDR3 loop spans 17 amino acids. Germline trimming cut 3 bases from V and 4 bases from J; bases unmatched to any gene: 10. The CDR3, as DNA: TGTGCCACCAGCAGGAAGGACAGGGGGCTGTTAGGAGAGACCCAGTACTTC. This codes for CATSRKDRGLLGETQYF.

The V call is TRBV4-1, the J call TRBJ1-1; 7 bases are shared with TRBD1. V gave up 0 bases and J gave up 0 bases; unmatched junction bases: 13. This CDR3 is 19 amino acids long. Germline lookup yields CDR1 MGHRA and CDR2 YSYEKL. The CDR3 loop is CASSQEAGGDPYMNTEAFF. CDR3 coding DNA: TGCGCCAGCAGCCAAGAAGCAGGGGGAGATCCTTACATGAACACTGAAGCTTTCTTT.

This clone was counted a few times. The rearrangement joins TRBV7-9 to TRBJ2-1, with D uncertain. With 5 bases removed from V and 10 bases from J, the gap between germline ends came to 18 bases. Germline CDR1 SEHNR, CDR2 FQNEAQ (reference sequence). This CDR3 contains 14 residues. This CDR3 reads CASSLKPSVTEQFF. The DNA for the CDR3 is TGTGCCAGCAGCCTCAAGCCGTCGGTCACCGAGCAGTTCTTC.

This clone occurred a few times. The chain couples TRBV25-1 to TRBJ2-3; D possibly uses TRBD1 or TRBD2 (5 bases each). CDR1 and CDR2 (germline): MGHDK, SYGVNS. The CDR3 has 18 amino acids. V lost 6 bases and J lost 2, with 24 bases in between. The CDR3 sequence: CASRDIEGRQRLTDTQYF. CDR3 coding DNA: TGTGCCAGCAGGGACATCGAGGGGCGGCAGAGACTCACAGATACGCAGTATTTT.

This chain connects TRBV5-6 to TRBJ1-5; a weak D match, TRBD1 (6 bases). The V and J ends lost 2 bases and 4 bases respectively, with 16 bases between them. The CDR3 contains 16 residues. Per the germline V gene, CDR1 is SGHDT and CDR2 is YYEEEE. The DNA of the CDR3 is TGTGCCAGCAGCTTAGGGGGACTGACGTTTAATCAGCCCCAGCATTTT. Protein sequence: CASSLGGLTFNQPQHF.

The chain has TRBV7-2 and TRBJ2-7; possible D gene TRBD1, 6 bases. V lost 4 bases to trimming and J lost 2 bases, with 12 bases between them. CDR1 is SGHTA, CDR2 FQGNSA, per germline. This CDR3 is 14 amino acids long. In DNA form, the CDR3 reads TGTGCCAGCAGCTCGGACAGAAATGCCTACGAGCAGTACTTC. This encodes CASSSDRNAYEQYF.

This clone has just a few counts. The V gene is TRBV7-9, the J gene TRBJ1-4; tentative D call: TRBD1 (6 bases). Germline V gene data show CDR1 as SEHNR and CDR2 as FQNEAQ (reference sequence). The germline V and J ends were trimmed by 2 bases and 1 base, with 14 bases remaining between them. The CDR3 sequence is 17 residues long. This chain's CDR3 is CASSLSQGLRTNEKLFF. The DNA of the CDR3 is TGTGCCAGCAGCTTATCCCAGGGGCTCCGAACTAATGAAAAACTGTTTTTT.

Only a few counts were recorded for this clone. J is TRBJ2-3 and V is TRBV5-1, with 9 bases aligning to TRBD2. Trimming took 4 bases from V and 0 from J; bases not matched to a gene: 9. This CDR3 is built from 17 residues. Germline loops: CDR1 SGHRS, CDR2 YFSETQ. CDR3 sequence: CASSPAPLAGSTDTQYF. The CDR3 coding sequence is TGCGCCAGCAGCCCAGCCCCTCTAGCGGGAAGCACAGATACGCAGTATTTT.

The chain is built from TRBV7-9 and TRBJ1-1; D is unresolved. CDR1 is SEHNR, CDR2 FQNEAQ, per germline (reference sequence). Trimming removed 3 bases from V and 8 bases from J, with 13 bases in between. The CDR3 extends over 13 amino acids. The CDR3 reads CASSFSLPSEAFF. The CDR3 nucleotides are TGTGCCAGCAGCTTTAGTCTCCCATCCGAAGCTTTCTTT.

CDR3 amino acids: CASSLGRGGSEAFF. The CDR3 DNA reads TGTGCCAGCAGCTTAGGCAGGGGTGGGTCTGAAGCTTTCTTT. The chain links TRBV7-2 to TRBJ1-1; D may be TRBD1 (6 bases). CDR3 length: 14 residues. V was shortened by 1 base and J by 6 bases, with 12 bases between the two germline ends. Per the germline V gene, CDR1 is SGHTA and CDR2 is FQGNSA.

As regards this clone: Compared with germline, one end of the junction differs, possibly owing to a read error. This chain joins TRBV7-7 and TRBJ2-5, with D possibly TRBD1 on 5 matching bases. CDR3 size: 15 residues. CDR1 is SSHAT, CDR2 FNYEAQ, per germline (reference sequence). The CDR3 loop is CASSLVGQRQETQYF. In DNA form, the CDR3 reads TGTGCTAGCAGCTTAGTCGGCCAAAGACAGGAGACCCAGTACTTC.

The chain carries TRBV7-8 and TRBJ2-1, with D possibly matching TRBD1 (7 bases). Germline CDR1 and CDR2: SGHVS and FQNEAQ. V lost 5 bases, J lost 2 bases, and 19 bases lay in between. The CDR3 spans 17 residues. In nucleotides, the CDR3 is TGTGCCAGCAGCCCTCATTCCAGGGGGGCCCCCTACAATGAGCAGTTCTTC. Its translation is CASSPHSRGAPYNEQFF. Full variable domain (missing parts from reference TRBV7-8 and TRBJ2-1): GAGVSQSPRYKVAKRGQDVALRCDPISGHVSLFWYQQALGQGPEFLTYFQNEAQLDKSGLPSDRFFAERPEGSVSTLKIQRTQQEDSAVYLCASSPHSRGAPYNEQFFGPGTRLTVL.

The chain couples TRBV7-9 to TRBJ1-1, with TRBD1 matching over 8 bases. The CDR3 has 16 residues. Germline V lookup: CDR1 SEHNR, CDR2 FQNEAQ (reference sequence). Trimming cost V 4 bases and J 0 bases; bases outside gene matches: 7. Here the CDR3 DNA reads TGTGCCAGCAGCTCCAGGACAGGGACAATGAACACTGAAGCTTTCTTT. Translated, it gives CASSSRTGTMNTEAFF. Filled out from reference TRBV7-9 and TRBJ1-1, the complete variable domain reads DTGVSQNPRHKITKRGQNVTFRCDPISEHNRLYWYRQTLGQGPEFLTYFQNEAQLEKSRLLSDRFSAERPKGSFSTLEIQRTEQGDSAMYLCASSSRTGTMNTEAFFGQGTRLTVV.

A few counts support this clone. CDR3: CASSSAMNSPLHF. DNA for the CDR3: TGTGCCAGCAGTTCGGCAATGAATTCACCCCTCCACTTT. V gene TRBV27 combines with J gene TRBJ1-6; no firm D call. The germline V gene encodes CDR1 MNHEY and CDR2 SMNVEV (reference sequence). The V end lost 4 bases, the J end lost 7 bases, and 8 bases lay between the germline ends. CDR3 size: 13 residues.

The V call is TRBV10-3, the J call TRBJ2-2, with 7 positions matching TRBD1. V trimming: 6 bases; J trimming: 3 bases; junction bases outside the gene matches: 4. The CDR3 runs 14 residues. Germline CDR1 reads ENHRY; CDR2 reads SYGVKD. The CDR3 region is CAIRPGTDTGELFF. CDR3 in DNA: TGTGCCATCAGGCCCGGGACAGACACCGGGGAGCTGTTTTTT.